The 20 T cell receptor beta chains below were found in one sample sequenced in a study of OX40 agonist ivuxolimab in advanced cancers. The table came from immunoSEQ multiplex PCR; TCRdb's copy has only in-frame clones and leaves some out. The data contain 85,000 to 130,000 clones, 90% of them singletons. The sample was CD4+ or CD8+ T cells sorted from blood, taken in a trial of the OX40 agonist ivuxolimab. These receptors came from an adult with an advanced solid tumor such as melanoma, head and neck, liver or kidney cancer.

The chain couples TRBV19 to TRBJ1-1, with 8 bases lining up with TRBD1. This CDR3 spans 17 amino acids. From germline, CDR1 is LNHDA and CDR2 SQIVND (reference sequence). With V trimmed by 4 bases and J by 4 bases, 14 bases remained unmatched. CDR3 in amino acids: CASSKLGGQGFSTEAFF. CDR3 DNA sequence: TGTGCCAGTAGTAAACTTGGAGGACAGGGCTTTAGCACTGAAGCTTTCTTT.

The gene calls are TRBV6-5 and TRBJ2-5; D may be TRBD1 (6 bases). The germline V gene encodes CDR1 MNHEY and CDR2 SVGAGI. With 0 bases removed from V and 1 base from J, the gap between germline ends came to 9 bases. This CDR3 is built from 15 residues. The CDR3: CASSYSGAGQETQYF. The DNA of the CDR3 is TGTGCCAGCAGTTACTCGGGGGCAGGCCAAGAGACCCAGTACTTC.

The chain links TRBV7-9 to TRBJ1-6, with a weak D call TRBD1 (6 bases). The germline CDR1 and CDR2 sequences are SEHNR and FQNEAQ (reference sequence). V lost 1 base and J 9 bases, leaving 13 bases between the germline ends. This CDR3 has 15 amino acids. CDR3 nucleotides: TGTGCCAGCAGCTTAGACGGGACAAGGGTTTCACCCCTCCACTTT. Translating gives CASSLDGTRVSPLHF.

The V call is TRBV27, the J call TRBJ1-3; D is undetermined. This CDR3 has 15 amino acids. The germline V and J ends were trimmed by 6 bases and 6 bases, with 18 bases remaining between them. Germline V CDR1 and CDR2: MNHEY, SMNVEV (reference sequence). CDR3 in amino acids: CASRPAGPDINTIYF. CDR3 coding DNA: TGTGCCAGCAGACCTGCGGGCCCAGATATAAACACCATATATTTT.

CDR3 sequence reads: CSAVLGETQYF. In DNA form, the CDR3 reads TGCAGTGCTGTACTAGGTGAGACCCAGTACTTC. This rearrangement joins TRBV20-1 to TRBJ2-5; D possibly corresponds to TRBD2 (5 bases). The ends were cut back, 5 bases at V and 5 bases at J, with 9 bases in the middle. Germline V CDR1 and CDR2: DFQATT, SNEGSKA (reference sequence). This CDR3 has 11 residues.

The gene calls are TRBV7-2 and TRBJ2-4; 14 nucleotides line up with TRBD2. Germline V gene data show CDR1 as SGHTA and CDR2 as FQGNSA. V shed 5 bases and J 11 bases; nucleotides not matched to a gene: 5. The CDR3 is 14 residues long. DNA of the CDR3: TGTGCCAGCAGCCTCGGGACTAGCGGGAGAGTTCAGTACTTC. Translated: CASSLGTSGRVQYF.

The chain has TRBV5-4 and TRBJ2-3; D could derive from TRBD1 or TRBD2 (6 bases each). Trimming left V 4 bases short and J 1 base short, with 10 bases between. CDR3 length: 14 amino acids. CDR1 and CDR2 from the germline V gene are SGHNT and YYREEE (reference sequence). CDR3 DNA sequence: TGTGCCAGCAGCCCAAGGGGGGGCACAGATACGCAGTATTTT. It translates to CASSPRGGTDTQYF.

For the CDR3, the DNA is TGTGCCAGCAGCGCCCAGGGGGCAGGTCAGCCCCAGCATTTT. Protein: CASSAQGAGQPQHF. The chain recombines TRBV7-9 with TRBJ1-5; TRBD1 matches 8 bases. This CDR3 is 14 amino acids long. From germline, CDR1 is SEHNR and CDR2 FQNEAQ (reference sequence). J gave up 6 bases and V 5 bases, and 6 bases lay outside the gene matches.

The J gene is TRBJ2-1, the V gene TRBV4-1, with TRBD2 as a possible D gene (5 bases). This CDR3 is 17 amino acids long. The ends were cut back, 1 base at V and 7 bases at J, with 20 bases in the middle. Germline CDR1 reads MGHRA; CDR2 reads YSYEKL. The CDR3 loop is CASSQVQSNRGGNEQFF. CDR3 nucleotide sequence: TGCGCCAGCAGCCAAGTCCAATCCAATCGGGGTGGGAATGAGCAGTTCTTC.

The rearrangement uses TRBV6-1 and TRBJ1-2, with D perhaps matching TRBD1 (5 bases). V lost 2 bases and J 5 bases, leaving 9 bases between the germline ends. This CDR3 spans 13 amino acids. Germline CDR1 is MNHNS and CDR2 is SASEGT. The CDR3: CASSEQGWYGYTF. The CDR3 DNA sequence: TGTGCCAGCAGTGAACAGGGTTGGTATGGCTACACCTTC.

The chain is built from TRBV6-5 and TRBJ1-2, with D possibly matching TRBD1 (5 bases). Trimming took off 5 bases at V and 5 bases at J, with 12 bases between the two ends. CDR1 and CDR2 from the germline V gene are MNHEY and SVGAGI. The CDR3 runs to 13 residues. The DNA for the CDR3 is TGTGCCAGCAGTATCAGGGATAGGTATGGCTACACCTTC. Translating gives CASSIRDRYGYTF.

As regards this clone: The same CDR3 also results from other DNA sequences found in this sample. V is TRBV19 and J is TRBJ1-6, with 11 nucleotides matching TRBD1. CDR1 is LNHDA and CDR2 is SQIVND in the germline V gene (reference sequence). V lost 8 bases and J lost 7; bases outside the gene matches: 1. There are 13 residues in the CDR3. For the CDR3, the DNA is TGTGCCAGTGGGGACAGGGGGAATTCACCCCTCCACTTT. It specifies CASGDRGNSPLHF.

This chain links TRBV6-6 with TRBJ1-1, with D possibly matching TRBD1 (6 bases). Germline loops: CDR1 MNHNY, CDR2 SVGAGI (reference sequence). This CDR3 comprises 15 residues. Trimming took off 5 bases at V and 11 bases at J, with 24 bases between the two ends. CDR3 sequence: CASSLGGGFQTGAFF. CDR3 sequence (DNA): TGTGCCAGCAGTCTGGGCGGGGGTTTTCAAACAGGGGCTTTCTTT.

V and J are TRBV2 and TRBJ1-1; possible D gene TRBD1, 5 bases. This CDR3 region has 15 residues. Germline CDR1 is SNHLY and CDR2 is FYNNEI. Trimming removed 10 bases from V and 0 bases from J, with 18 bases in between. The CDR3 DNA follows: TGTGCCACAGGGTGGAGAATGGGAATGAACACTGAAGCTTTCTTT. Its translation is CATGWRMGMNTEAFF. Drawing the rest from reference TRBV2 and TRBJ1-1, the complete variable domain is EPEVTQTPSHQVTQMGQEVILRCVPISNHLYFYWYRQILGQKVEFLVSFYNNEISEKSEIFDDQFSVERPDGSNFTLKIRSTKLEDSAMYFCATGWRMGMNTEAFFGQGTRLTVV.

CDR3 loop: CASSLGGTGGTEAFF. The DNA for the CDR3 is TGCGCCAGCAGCTTGGGCGGGACAGGGGGCACTGAAGCTTTCTTT. The chain carries TRBV5-1 and TRBJ1-1; 11 nucleotides agree with TRBD1. J was trimmed by 4 bases and V by 0 bases; bases with no gene match: 2. From germline, CDR1 is SGHRS and CDR2 YFSETQ. This CDR3 contains 15 residues.

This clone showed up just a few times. The CDR3 reads CASSFSRTYGYTF. DNA for the CDR3: TGTGCCAGCAGCTTTAGCAGGACTTATGGCTACACCTTC. This rearrangement joins TRBV5-4 to TRBJ1-2; the D is unclear. Per the germline V gene, CDR1 is SGHNT and CDR2 is YYREEE (reference sequence). V was trimmed by 2 bases and J by 5 bases, leaving 10 bases between them. The CDR3 runs 13 residues.

This CDR3 is CASSRADRGLRETQYF. In nucleotides, the CDR3 is TGTGCCAGCAGCCGGGCGGACAGGGGGCTCAGGGAGACCCAGTACTTC. The J gene is TRBJ2-5, the V gene TRBV27, with 11 positions matching TRBD1. This CDR3 has 16 residues. Germline V gene lookup returns CDR1 MNHEY and CDR2 SMNVEV (reference sequence). V shed 6 bases and J 5 bases; nucleotides not matched to a gene: 11.

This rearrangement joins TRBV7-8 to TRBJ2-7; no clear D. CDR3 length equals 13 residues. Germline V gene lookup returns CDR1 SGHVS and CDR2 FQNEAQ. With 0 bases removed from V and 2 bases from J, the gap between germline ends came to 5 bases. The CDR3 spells CASSLAGTYEQYF. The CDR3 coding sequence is TGTGCCAGCAGCTTAGCTGGCACCTACGAGCAGTACTTC.

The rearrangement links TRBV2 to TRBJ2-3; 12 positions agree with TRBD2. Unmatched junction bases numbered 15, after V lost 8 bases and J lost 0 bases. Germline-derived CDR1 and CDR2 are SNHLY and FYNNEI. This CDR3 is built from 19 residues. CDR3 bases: TGTGCCAGCCCGAGCCCCTTCTCTACTAGCGGGGGGAGCACAGATACGCAGTATTTT. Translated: CASPSPFSTSGGSTDTQYF.

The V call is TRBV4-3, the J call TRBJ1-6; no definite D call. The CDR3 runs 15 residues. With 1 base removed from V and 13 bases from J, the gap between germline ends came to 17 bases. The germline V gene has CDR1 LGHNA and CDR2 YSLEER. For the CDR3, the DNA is TGCGCCAGCAGCCAAGCAATCAACGTGCCGGCGCCCCTCCACTTT. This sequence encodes CASSQAINVPAPLHF.